Sequencing of this T cell receptor beta chain was carried out in a study of glioma-infiltrating T cells after dendritic cell vaccination (dated by TCRdb to 2015 to 2016). Regarding the study in general: A cohort of roughly 15 glioblastoma patients from Phase I and II dendritic cell vaccination trials was included, of whom 9 were newly diagnosed and 6 had recurrent disease. Autologous tumor lysate-pulsed dendritic cell vaccination was administered to the patients between the early 2000s and the early 2010s. To make the vaccine, monocyte-derived dendritic cells were cultured for under eight days with IL-4 and GM-CSF and then pulsed overnight with autologous tumor lysate. Each patient got three intradermal injections of the dendritic cell vaccine, spaced at biweekly intervals, in the arm below the axilla. In glioblastoma patients vaccinated with dendritic cells, deep sequencing of TCR beta CDR3 regions served to measure the amount of tumor-infiltrating lymphocytes and to compare repertoires between tumor and blood. Survival after dendritic cell vaccination was correlated with TCR sequencing metrics, such as TIL content and the overlap between tumor and blood repertoires. The research as a whole found: The cohort was small and heterogeneous, few patients had complete blood and tumor sets, and even fewer had initial-recurrent tumor pairs. The three-group TCR overlap response model was characterized as speculative, and prospective validation of the model was stated to be required. Higher estimated pretreatment TIL content predicted longer time to progression and overall survival after dendritic cell vaccination. No direct relationship between TCR clonality and survival was found, suggesting that a diverse polyclonal response may matter.

Patients were selected on the basis of adequate residual fresh-frozen tumor tissue and more than two years of available survival data. Molecular status otherwise varied across the glioblastoma patients, but none of them carried an isocitrate dehydrogenase mutation. PBMC were collected before vaccination, two weeks after the third vaccination, and at tumor progression if progression occurred. The Qiagen DNeasy Blood extraction Kit was used for extraction of genomic DNA. Reading the germline V gene gives CDR1 SGHDT and CDR2 YYEEEE. V lost 1 base and J lost 5 bases; the stretch between them is 10 bases long. The CDR3 runs 14 amino acids, cysteine and phenylalanine included. The only DNA kept is the CDR3, 42 bases in frame from the first base. Using the immunoSEQ assay, TCRB CDR3 regions were amplified from roughly 1.9 micrograms of genomic DNA, or from all available DNA when less than that was on hand. The multiplex PCR relied on 60 forward primers for TCR V beta segments and 13 reverse primers for J beta segments. To estimate reads per starting template, synthetic control templates were spiked into each sample at limiting dilution. Sequencing produced 87 bp reads on the Illumina HiSeq System. From the authors' description of their analysis: PCR and sequencing errors were removed by merging closely related sequences with a nearest neighbor algorithm. TCR overlap was measured as the percentage of unique tumor TCR beta sequences that were also present in the peripheral blood of the same patient. TCRdb obtained this table from immuneACCESS and retained in-frame rearrangements with V and J assigned. These tables miss some clones; where compared with another copy, unresolved V genes account for less than half of the shortfall, and the remainder is unexplained. For V, J and clone size, that table is used; D and trimming come from the DNA. For this sample there are around 100,000 clones; roughly 81% appear just once. Approximately 12% of the sample comes from the top ten.

Turning to this clone: Its antigen remains unidentified. No base quality information exists; no much larger clone differs at one position.

This specimen consisted of blood, obtained before dendritic cell vaccination. The rearrangement combines TRBV5-6 with TRBJ1-5; there is no confident call for the D gene. The receptor comes from a human donor with glioblastoma. The CDR3 loop reads CASSLFLLHQPQHF. The nucleotide sequence reads TGTGCCAGCAGCTTGTTCTTACTCCATCAGCCCCAGCATTTT.